This TCR beta chain appears in the sequencing data of a study of blood T cells in healthy people across ages. The sample providers were healthy Caucasian people from Russia, aged about 6 to 95. Isolating PBMCs gave at least 6.5 million of these cells per sample. The CDR3 totals 14 residues. Trimming removed 7 bases from V and 13 bases from J, with 23 bases in between. The germline V gene has CDR1 SNHLY and CDR2 FYNNEI. Then a second PCR, running about 6 to 11 cycles, was carried out with a sample-barcoded 5' primer and a J-beta primer mix. TCRdb reprocessed the 5' RACE reads with MiXCR, giving one entry per CDR3 protein. The data show about 1.7 million distinct CDR3 sequences, about 28% seen once.

Sequences were obtained from blood. The chain recombines TRBV2 with TRBJ2-4, with D possibly being TRBD1 or TRBD2 (5 bases each). The receptor was isolated from a woman in her thirties in good health. Here the CDR3 reads CASKPGPATPEQYF. CDR3 nucleotides: TGTGCCAGCAAACCGGGACCAGCGACCCCGGAGCAGTACTTC.